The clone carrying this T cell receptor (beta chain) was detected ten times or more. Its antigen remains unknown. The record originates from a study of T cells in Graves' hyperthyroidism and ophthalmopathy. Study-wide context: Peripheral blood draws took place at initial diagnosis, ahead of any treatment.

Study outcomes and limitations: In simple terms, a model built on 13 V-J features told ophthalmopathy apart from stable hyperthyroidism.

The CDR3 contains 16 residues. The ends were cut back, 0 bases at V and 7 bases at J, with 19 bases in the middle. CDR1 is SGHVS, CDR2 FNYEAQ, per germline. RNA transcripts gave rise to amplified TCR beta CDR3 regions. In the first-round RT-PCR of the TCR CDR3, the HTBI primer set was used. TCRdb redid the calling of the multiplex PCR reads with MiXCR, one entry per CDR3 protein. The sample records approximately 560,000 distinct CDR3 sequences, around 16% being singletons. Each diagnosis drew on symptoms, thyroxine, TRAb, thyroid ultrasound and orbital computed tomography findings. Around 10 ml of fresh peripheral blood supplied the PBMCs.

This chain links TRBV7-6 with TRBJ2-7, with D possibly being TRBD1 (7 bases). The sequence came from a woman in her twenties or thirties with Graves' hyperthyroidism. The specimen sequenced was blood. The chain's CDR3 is CASSLAREGGHGEQYF. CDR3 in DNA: TGTGCCAGCAGCTTAGCGCGGGAAGGGGGCCATGGAGAGCAGTACTTC.